This is a list of T cell receptor beta chains from one sample in a study of vaccination and CD4 T cells after COVID-19. These TCRs' antigens remain unknown. One entry per CDR3 protein results from TCRdb running MiXCR on the PCR reads. The sample comprises about 21,000 distinct CDR3 sequences, 35% to 50% of which are singletons, and just under 9% rests with the top ten. This specimen consisted of CD4+ T cells from blood, cultured in vitro, obtained after SARS-CoV-2 vaccination. The receptors were gathered from a human donor who had recovered from COVID-19. The CDR3 runs from the conserved cysteine through the conserved F or W. Each record gives: V gene, clone size, D gene, J gene, CDR3 protein, CDR3 DNA. The D gene is left open where the match is weak. Rows may omit the clone size; those that give it use once, few, many or a size class.

v_gene: TRBV6-1
abundance: few
d_gene: TRBD1
j_gene: TRBJ1-3
CDR3aa: CASSNRQGGNGNTIYF
CDR3nt: TGTGCCAGCAGTAATCGACAGGGGGGTAACGGAAACACCATATATTTT

v_gene: TRBV12-3/TRBV12-4
abundance: -
d_gene: TRBD1
j_gene: TRBJ2-2
CDR3aa: CASSLATGRNTGELFF
CDR3nt: TGTGCCAGCAGTTTAGCGACAGGGCGGAACACCGGGGAGCTGTTTTTT

v_gene: TRBV5-1
abundance: -
d_gene: TRBD1
j_gene: TRBJ2-7
CDR3aa: CASSSGQGLRAQYF
CDR3nt: TGCGCCAGCAGCTCGGGACAGGGCCTAAGGGCACAGTACTTC

v_gene: TRBV11-2
abundance: few
d_gene: -
j_gene: TRBJ1-1
CDR3aa: CASSSLMGDTEAFF
CDR3nt: TGTGCCAGCAGTTCGCTAATGGGGGACACTGAAGCTTTCTTT

v_gene: TRBV28
abundance: -
d_gene: TRBD1
j_gene: TRBJ1-2
CDR3aa: CASRPFRDSLYGYTF
CDR3nt: TGTGCCAGCAGACCCTTCCGGGACAGCCTCTATGGCTACACCTTC

v_gene: TRBV7-2
abundance: -
d_gene: -
j_gene: TRBJ2-5
CDR3aa: CASSLYGQRETQYF
CDR3nt: TGTGCCAGCAGCTTATACGGACAGAGGGAGACCCAGTACTTC

v_gene: TRBV15
abundance: few
d_gene: -
j_gene: TRBJ1-5
CDR3aa: CATSRDLGPPHHQPQHF
CDR3nt: TGTGCCACCAGCAGAGATCTAGGGCCGCCCCACCATCAGCCCCAGCATTTT

v_gene: TRBV7-2
abundance: -
d_gene: -
j_gene: TRBJ2-3
CDR3aa: CASSPPGSTDTQYF
CDR3nt: TGTGCCAGCAGCCCCCCCGGCTCCACAGATACGCAGTATTTT

v_gene: TRBV7-2
abundance: -
d_gene: -
j_gene: TRBJ2-2
CDR3aa: CASSPTRTGELFF
CDR3nt: TGTGCCAGCAGCCCTACACGGACCGGGGAGCTGTTTTTT

v_gene: TRBV25-1
abundance: few
d_gene: -
j_gene: TRBJ1-5
CDR3aa: CASSAGLNQPQHF
CDR3nt: TGTGCCAGCAGCGCAGGCCTAAATCAGCCCCAGCATTTT

v_gene: TRBV23-1
abundance: -
d_gene: TRBD1
j_gene: TRBJ1-5
CDR3aa: CASILGQGEARGNQPQHF
CDR3nt: TGCGCCAGCATTTTAGGACAGGGGGAGGCCAGAGGCAATCAGCCCCAGCATTTT